The next 9 T cell receptor beta chains were all read from a single sample in a study of identical twins. Via MiXCR, TCRdb re-called the 5' RACE reads, giving one row per CDR3 protein. Of approximately 190,000 distinct CDR3 sequences in the sample, more than 15% were seen once. This same sample was also taken into another study, of T cells expressing NK-cell markers.

Sequenced: CD8+ T cells sorted from blood. The receptors shown here come from a woman younger than 30 in good health.

The chain employs TRBV7-9 and TRBJ2-7, with TRBD1 matching over 10 bases. Trimming took 5 bases from V and 3 from J; bases not matched to a gene: 4. This CDR3 spans 14 amino acids. Germline CDR1 and CDR2: SEHNR and FQNEAQ (reference sequence). The CDR3 bases are TGTGCCAGCAGCGCCGGGACAGGGGACTACGAGCAGTACTTC. This codes for CASSAGTGDYEQYF.

Notes on this clonotype: This may be a read error: a much more frequent sequence differs by one nucleotide. CDR3 DNA: TGCGCCAGCAGTCGGGAACGGAGGTACGAGCAGTACTTC. This gives the protein CASSRERRYEQYF. The V call is TRBV5-1, the J call TRBJ2-7; D may be TRBD2 (5 bases). This CDR3 has 13 amino acids. CDR1 is SGHRS, CDR2 YFSETQ, per germline. The germline V and J ends were trimmed by 5 bases and 4 bases, with 13 bases remaining between them.

V and J are TRBV4-3 and TRBJ2-7, with 13 bases matching TRBD2. CDR1 LGHNA and CDR2 YSLEER come from the germline V gene. Trimming cost V 0 bases and J 9 bases; bases outside gene matches: 5. This CDR3 spans 15 amino acids. CDR3 coding DNA: TGCGCCAGCAGCCAAGACAGGACTAGCGGGAGCGGGCAGTACTTC. Protein product: CASSQDRTSGSGQYF.

The chain combines TRBV2 with TRBJ1-1; TRBD1 aligns across 7 bases. The V gene's germline CDR1 is SNHLY and CDR2 FYNNEI. V dropped 3 bases and J dropped 3; count of bases not matched to a gene: 7. The CDR3 sequence is 15 residues long. CDR3 in amino acids: CASSEGRGMDTEAFF. DNA of the CDR3: TGTGCCAGCAGTGAGGGCAGGGGGATGGACACTGAAGCTTTCTTT.

This clonotype has more than one count but fewer than ten. V is TRBV14 and J is TRBJ1-1; D may be TRBD1 (6 bases). The CDR3 has 15 residues. The germline CDR1 and CDR2 sequences are SGHDN and FVKESK. Deletions cut 2 bases from V and 1 base from J, with 11 bases between. CDR3 in DNA: TGTGCCAGCAGCCAACCAGGGGTGAAGAACACTGAAGCTTTCTTT. It specifies CASSQPGVKNTEAFF.

The chain has TRBV4-3 and TRBJ2-7; 8 positions agree with TRBD1. Per the germline V gene, CDR1 is LGHNA and CDR2 is YSLEER. The CDR3 contains 15 residues. Losses at the gene ends were 0 bases for V and 3 bases for J; bases not matched to a gene: 4. The CDR3 loop reads CASSQERTGHYEQYF. Written as DNA, the CDR3 is TGCGCCAGCAGCCAAGAAAGGACAGGGCACTACGAGCAGTACTTC.

The CDR3 is CASSQGQGAYF. CDR3 bases: TGCGCCAGCAGCCAAGGTCAAGGGGCATACTTC. The chain joins TRBV4-1 to TRBJ2-7, with D perhaps TRBD1 (5 bases). Germline CDR1 is MGHRA and CDR2 is YSYEKL. V was cut by 1 base and J by 13 bases, with 11 bases left in between. There are 11 residues in the CDR3.

This clonotype has just a few counts. This chain uses TRBV10-3 with TRBJ2-1; TRBD2 matches 9 bases. The germline V gene has CDR1 ENHRY and CDR2 SYGVKD. V gave up 2 bases and J gave up 5 bases; unmatched junction bases: 7. The CDR3 contains 16 residues. CDR3 amino acids: CAISEETSGLNNEQFF. CDR3 DNA sequence: TGTGCCATCAGTGAGGAAACTAGCGGGTTGAACAATGAGCAGTTCTTC.

This clonotype has only a few counts. The chain couples TRBV6-1 to TRBJ2-5; 7 bases are a match to TRBD2. Trimming took 8 bases from V and 3 from J; bases not matched to a gene: 3. The germline gives CDR1 MNHNS, CDR2 SASEGT. The CDR3 contains 12 residues. The CDR3 here is CASWGGEETQYF. The CDR3 DNA reads TGTGCCAGCTGGGGAGGGGAAGAGACCCAGTACTTC.